This is a list of T cell receptor beta chains from one sample in a study of cytomegalovirus exposure and HLA in healthy donors. Generated by immunoSEQ multiplex PCR, the TCRdb table keeps only in-frame clones and is missing some. The sample contains roughly 80,000 clones, approximately 80% of which appear only once. The material sequenced was PBMCs. These TCRs come from a woman aged 25 to 39 in good health and CMV-seronegative. CDR3s include the opening cysteine and the closing phenylalanine or tryptophan. The D gene is left open where the match is weak. Rows may omit the clone size; those that give it use once, few, many or a size class.

D: NA
V: TRBV5-6
J: TRBJ2-5
size: NA
CDR3: CASSLAFQETQYF
DNA: TGTGCCAGCAGCTTGGCGTTCCAAGAGACCCAGTACTTC

D: NA
V: TRBV5-4
J: TRBJ2-1
size: NA
CDR3: CASSLDGSSYNEQFF
DNA: TGTGCCAGCAGCTTGGACGGGAGCTCCTACAATGAGCAGTTCTTC

D: TRBD2
V: TRBV2
J: TRBJ2-3
size: few
CDR3: CASSEGLAGGTDTQYF
DNA: TGTGCCAGCAGTGAAGGACTAGCGGGAGGCACAGATACGCAGTATTTT

D: NA
V: TRBV5-8
J: TRBJ2-3
size: NA
CDR3: CASRAMARMAYPTDTQYF
DNA: TGTGCCAGCAGGGCTATGGCGAGGATGGCGTACCCCACAGATACGCAGTATTTT

D: NA
V: TRBV7-7
J: TRBJ2-1
size: NA
CDR3: CASSLSASSYNEQFF
DNA: TGTGCTAGCAGCTTATCTGCCAGCTCCTACAATGAGCAGTTCTTC

D: NA
V: TRBV27
J: TRBJ2-3
size: NA
CDR3: CASSSFTDTQYF
DNA: TGTGCCAGCAGTTCCTTCACAGATACGCAGTATTTT

D: NA
V: TRBV27
J: TRBJ2-5
size: NA
CDR3: CASSSPPDETQYF
DNA: TGTGCCAGCAGTTCCCCCCCAGATGAGACCCAGTACTTC

D: TRBD1
V: TRBV7-8
J: TRBJ2-2
size: NA
CDR3: CASSLGGQGSGELFF
DNA: TGTGCCAGCAGCTTAGGGGGACAGGGTTCCGGGGAGCTGTTTTTT

D: TRBD1
V: TRBV5-1
J: TRBJ1-2
size: NA
CDR3: CASSLWTGGSMGLNDGYTF
DNA: TGCGCCAGCAGCTTGTGGACAGGGGGATCTATGGGCCTCAACGATGGCTACACCTTC

D: TRBD2
V: TRBV2
J: TRBJ2-3
size: NA
CDR3: CASSAPGGLSSTDTQYF
DNA: TGTGCCAGCAGTGCCCCGGGGGGACTCAGTAGCACAGATACGCAGTATTTT

D: TRBD2
V: TRBV29-1
J: TRBJ2-2
size: NA
CDR3: CPLIAGDDTGELFF
DNA: TGCCCACTTATAGCGGGAGATGACACCGGGGAGCTGTTTTTT

D: NA
V: TRBV18
J: TRBJ1-1
size: NA
CDR3: CASSPPAGTEAFF
DNA: TGTGCCAGCTCACCCCCGGCGGGCACTGAAGCTTTCTTT

D: TRBD2
V: TRBV4-2
J: TRBJ2-1
size: once
CDR3: CASSQDPDSGRYEQFF
DNA: TGTGCCAGCAGCCAAGATCCGGATAGCGGGAGATATGAGCAGTTCTTC

D: TRBD1
V: TRBV19
J: TRBJ1-5
size: few
CDR3: CASRLQGGPPNQPQHF
DNA: TGTGCCAGTAGACTACAGGGGGGTCCCCCCAATCAGCCCCAGCATTTT

D: TRBD2
V: TRBV10-3
J: TRBJ2-2
size: NA
CDR3: CATFKAGPTGELFF
DNA: TGTGCCACCTTCAAAGCGGGGCCAACCGGGGAGCTGTTTTTT

D: TRBD2
V: TRBV11-2
J: TRBJ2-7
size: NA
CDR3: CASSSRGGLAGGPVYEQYF
DNA: TGTGCCAGCAGCTCAAGGGGGGGCCTAGCGGGAGGGCCAGTCTACGAGCAGTACTTC

D: NA
V: TRBV5-1
J: TRBJ2-1
size: NA
CDR3: CASSLAGSTSYNEQFF
DNA: TGCGCCAGCAGCTTGGCCGGGAGCACCTCCTACAATGAGCAGTTCTTC

D: NA
V: TRBV5-4
J: TRBJ2-7
size: NA
CDR3: CASSLGTTYEQYF
DNA: TGTGCCAGCAGCTTGGGGACTACCTACGAGCAGTACTTC

D: TRBD1
V: TRBV2
J: TRBJ2-7
size: NA
CDR3: CASSESGTGFPYEQYF
DNA: TGTGCCAGCAGTGAATCCGGGACAGGATTTCCCTACGAGCAGTACTTC

D: NA
V: TRBV7-3
J: TRBJ2-7
size: once
CDR3: CASSLTATPSYEQYF
DNA: TGTGCCAGCAGCTTAACGGCAACCCCGTCCTACGAGCAGTACTTC

D: TRBD2
V: TRBV28
J: TRBJ2-1
size: once
CDR3: CASSFPSGSVNEQFF
DNA: TGTGCCAGCAGTTTCCCCAGCGGGAGTGTAAATGAGCAGTTCTTC

D: TRBD2
V: TRBV19
J: TRBJ2-5
size: NA
CDR3: CASSIGSGKGRPQETQYF
DNA: TGTGCCAGTAGTATCGGTAGCGGGAAGGGTCGGCCCCAAGAGACCCAGTACTTC

D: TRBD2
V: TRBV7-6
J: TRBJ2-3
size: NA
CDR3: CASSLWGRGTSGTDTQYF
DNA: TGTGCCAGCAGCTTATGGGGTCGAGGGACTAGCGGGACAGATACGCAGTATTTT

D: TRBD1
V: TRBV5-5
J: TRBJ2-7
size: NA
CDR3: CASSFLPGQGAEEQYF
DNA: TGTGCCAGCAGCTTCTTGCCGGGACAGGGGGCAGAAGAGCAGTACTTC

D: NA
V: TRBV11-2
J: TRBJ2-2
size: NA
CDR3: CASSTRSGELFF
DNA: TGTGCCAGCAGTACTAGGTCCGGGGAGCTGTTTTTT

D: TRBD1
V: TRBV9
J: TRBJ2-7
size: NA
CDR3: CASSVGPGGTYEQYF
DNA: TGTGCCAGCAGCGTAGGTCCAGGGGGTACCTACGAGCAGTACTTC

D: TRBD1
V: TRBV5-1
J: TRBJ2-5
size: NA
CDR3: CASSLGGQGDIETQYF
DNA: TGCGCCAGCAGCTTGGGGGGACAGGGGGATATAGAGACCCAGTACTTC

D: NA
V: TRBV5-4
J: TRBJ2-7
size: NA
CDR3: CASSGNWGPSNEQYF
DNA: TGTGCCAGCAGCGGGAACTGGGGCCCTAGTAACGAGCAGTACTTC

D: NA
V: TRBV2
J: TRBJ1-2
size: few
CDR3: CASSAQGINYGYTF
DNA: TGTGCCAGCAGTGCTCAGGGAATTAACTATGGCTACACCTTC

D: NA
V: TRBV5-8
J: TRBJ2-5
size: NA
CDR3: CASSLGGWETQYF
DNA: TGTGCCAGCAGCTTGGGGGGCTGGGAGACCCAGTACTTC

D: NA
V: TRBV27
J: TRBJ2-7
size: NA
CDR3: CASSLNSYEQYF
DNA: TGTGCCAGCAGTTTAAACAGCTACGAGCAGTACTTC

D: NA
V: TRBV5-1
J: TRBJ1-1
size: few
CDR3: CASSPTVQTAMNTEAFF
DNA: TGCGCCAGCAGCCCCACTGTACAGACAGCTATGAACACTGAAGCTTTCTTT

D: TRBD2
V: TRBV28
J: TRBJ2-7
size: NA
CDR3: CASAGGRSYEQYF
DNA: TGTGCCAGCGCGGGAGGCCGCTCCTACGAGCAGTACTTC

D: NA
V: TRBV2
J: TRBJ2-7
size: NA
CDR3: CASSDHDRSYEQYF
DNA: TGTGCCAGCAGTGATCACGACAGGTCCTACGAGCAGTACTTC

D: TRBD2
V: TRBV27
J: TRBJ2-7
size: NA
CDR3: CASSPGLGTTTQQYF
DNA: TGTGCCAGCAGCCCGGGACTTGGGACTACTACGCAGCAGTACTTC

D: NA
V: TRBV30
J: TRBJ1-1
size: NA
CDR3: CAWSVGGASNTEAFF
DNA: TGTGCCTGGAGTGTAGGGGGGGCCTCTAACACTGAAGCTTTCTTT

D: TRBD1
V: TRBV19
J: TRBJ2-5
size: NA
CDR3: CASSPRDRQETQYF
DNA: TGTGCCAGTAGTCCTAGGGACAGACAAGAGACCCAGTACTTC

D: TRBD1
V: TRBV27
J: TRBJ2-7
size: once
CDR3: CASTGTGSVEQYF
DNA: TGTGCCAGCACCGGGACAGGGTCGGTCGAGCAGTACTTC

D: NA
V: TRBV19
J: TRBJ2-3
size: NA
CDR3: CASSILHSTDTQYF
DNA: TGTGCCAGTAGTATTTTACACAGCACAGATACGCAGTATTTT